This passage covers 17 T cell receptor beta chains from one sample sequenced in a study of technical replicates of blood from a handful of donors. Assay used: immunoSEQ multiplex PCR; TCRdb lists only in-frame clones, some missing. This table holds about 80,000 clones, approximately 96% found once. The sample comprised T cells isolated from PBMCs. The receptors derive from a human donor in good health.

This chain links TRBV13 with TRBJ2-7; 8 bases fit TRBD2. Unmatched junction bases numbered 7, after V lost 4 bases and J lost 2 bases. This CDR3 has 15 amino acids. Germline CDR1 is PRHDT and CDR2 is FYEKMQ (reference sequence). CDR3 coding DNA: TGTGCCAGCAGCTCCTCCCAGCGGGAGACCTACGAGCAGTACTTC. It codes for CASSSSQRETYEQYF.

This clone was observed a single time. V usage is TRBV30 and J usage is TRBJ1-4, with 9 bases matching TRBD1. V lost 8 bases and J lost 6; bases outside the gene matches: 10. The CDR3 extends over 14 amino acids. Germline loops: CDR1 GTSNPN, CDR2 SVGIG (reference sequence). CDR3 nucleotide sequence: TGTGCCCTCCATCCCCGGGACAGGGATGAAAAACTGTTTTTT. It specifies CALHPRDRDEKLFF.

The genes are TRBV7-2 and TRBJ2-7, with D perhaps matching TRBD1 (6 bases). V shed 3 bases and J shed 2 bases, with 14 bases lying between them. Germline V gives CDR1 SGHTA, CDR2 FQGNSA. CDR3 length equals 15 residues. As DNA, the CDR3 is TGTGCCAGCAGCTTGATCTGGACAGAGACCTACGAGCAGTACTTC. As protein: CASSLIWTETYEQYF.

The rearrangement uses TRBV6-5 and TRBJ1-1; 7 positions agree with TRBD1. The CDR3 consists of 14 residues. The V and J ends lost 6 bases and 5 bases, in that order; junction bases with no gene match: 9. Germline CDR1 reads MNHEY; CDR2 reads SVGAGI. CDR3 sequence reads: CASSPRQGKTEAFF. CDR3 bases: TGTGCCAGCAGCCCTCGACAGGGCAAAACTGAAGCTTTCTTT.

The CDR3 sequence is CASSGGSVEAFF. In nucleotides, the CDR3 is TGTGCCAGCAGTGGGGGGAGCGTTGAAGCTTTCTTT. The chain has TRBV5-6 and TRBJ1-1, with D maybe TRBD1 (5 bases). From germline, CDR1 is SGHDT and CDR2 YYEEEE. This CDR3 has 12 amino acids. Trimming left V 5 bases short and J 7 bases short, with 12 bases between.

This chain joins TRBV11-2 and TRBJ2-7; the D gene is possibly TRBD2 (6 bases). The CDR3 contains 13 residues. Germline V lookup: CDR1 SGHAT, CDR2 FQNNGV. V was shortened by 5 bases and J by 6 bases, with 14 bases between the two germline ends. The CDR3 DNA sequence: TGTGCCAGCAGCGCCTTGACCGGGGGCGAGCAGTACTTC. Protein product: CASSALTGGEQYF.

This chain connects TRBV28 to TRBJ1-2, with TRBD1 matching over 11 bases. The germline gives CDR1 MDHEN, CDR2 SYDVKM. The CDR3 is 14 amino acids. V was clipped by 7 bases and J by 6 bases; unmatched bases: 7. The CDR3 DNA reads TGTGCCAGCAAGAGGACAGGGGGCGCGAATGGCTACACCTTC. Its protein is CASKRTGGANGYTF.

This chain links TRBV6-5 with TRBJ2-2; 7 bases line up with TRBD1. The CDR3 length is 14 residues. V lost 2 bases, J lost 4 bases, and 1 base stayed unmatched. Germline V gene sequence: CDR1 MNHEY, CDR2 SVGAGI. The CDR3 reads CASSYRGRTGELFF. In nucleotides, the CDR3 is TGTGCCAGCAGTTACAGGGGGCGCACCGGGGAGCTGTTTTTT.

J is TRBJ2-5 and V is TRBV11-3, with 8 nucleotides matching TRBD2. Germline V CDR1 and CDR2: SGHNT, YENEEA. V lost 5 bases to trimming and J lost 4 bases; unmatched junction nucleotides: 9. This CDR3 has 15 amino acids. The CDR3 DNA reads TGTGCCAGCAGCGTATCTACTAGCGGAGGAGAGACCCAGTACTTC. It yields the protein CASSVSTSGGETQYF.

J is TRBJ2-3 and V is TRBV7-9, with D possibly TRBD2 on 5 matching bases. The germline V gene has CDR1 SEHNR and CDR2 FQNEAQ (reference sequence). The CDR3 is 15 residues long. The V end lost 8 bases, the J end lost 2 bases, and 17 bases lay between the germline ends. CDR3 coding DNA: TGTGCCAGCCCATCTAGCTTCCCCTTCACAGATACGCAGTATTTT. Encoded protein: CASPSSFPFTDTQYF. The whole variable domain, remainder taken from reference TRBV7-9 and TRBJ2-3, is DTGVSQNPRHKITKRGQNVTFRCDPISEHNRLYWYRQTLGQGPEFLTYFQNEAQLEKSRLLSDRFSAERPKGSFSTLEIQRTEQGDSAMYLCASPSSFPFTDTQYFGPGTRLTVL.

This clone came up once. One end of the junction does not line up with germline, which may come from a read error. This chain uses TRBV5-1 with TRBJ2-6, with D perhaps TRBD2 (5 bases). CDR1 SGHRS and CDR2 YFSETQ come from the germline V gene. The CDR3 is 17 amino acids. CDR3 protein: CASRLGLANSGANVLTF. In nucleotides, the CDR3 is TGCGCCAGCAGGTTGGGCCTAGCCAACTCTGGGGCCAACGTCCTGACTTTC.

The chain recombines TRBV30 with TRBJ2-7, with no clear D. Trimming left V 1 base short and J 0 bases short, with 4 bases between. CDR1 is GTSNPN and CDR2 is SVGIG in the germline V gene (reference sequence). This CDR3 is built from 12 residues. In DNA form, the CDR3 reads TGTGCCTGGAGTGAACACTCCTACGAGCAGTACTTC. This codes for CAWSEHSYEQYF.

This clone came up once. The V and J genes are TRBV27 and TRBJ1-1; TRBD1 aligns across 8 bases. The CDR3 covers 14 residues. CDR1 and CDR2 from the germline V gene are MNHEY and SMNVEV (reference sequence). V dropped 6 bases and J dropped 4; count of bases not matched to a gene: 7. Here the CDR3 reads CASSLTGVGTEAFF. DNA of the CDR3: TGTGCCAGCAGCCTGACAGGGGTCGGCACTGAAGCTTTCTTT.

This clone came up once. J is TRBJ2-7 and V is TRBV2; 8 positions match TRBD1. The CDR3 loop spans 13 amino acids. The J segment lost 6 bases and the V segment lost 4 bases, leaving 5 bases of the junction unmatched. Germline CDR1 is SNHLY and CDR2 is FYNNEI. The CDR3 reads CASSGGQGSEQYF. The CDR3 DNA follows: TGTGCCAGCAGTGGAGGACAGGGTAGCGAGCAGTACTTC.

The chain recombines TRBV5-8 with TRBJ1-5; 7 bases match TRBD1. Unmatched junction bases numbered 6, after V lost 4 bases and J lost 2 bases. The CDR3 is made up of 15 amino acids. Per germline, CDR1 SGHTS and CDR2 YDEGEE. CDR3 coding DNA: TGTGCCAGCAGCCATGACAGGGCTGGCAATCAGCCCCAGCATTTT. Translated: CASSHDRAGNQPQHF.

J is TRBJ2-2 and V is TRBV5-6; D possibly corresponds to TRBD1 (5 bases). V dropped 3 bases and J dropped 0 bases, with 15 bases sitting between them. The CDR3 is made up of 17 amino acids. CDR1 is SGHDT, CDR2 YYEEEE, per germline. CDR3 DNA: TGTGCCAGCAGCTCGACAGACAGAACCGCGAACACCGGGGAGCTGTTTTTT. Amino acid sequence: CASSSTDRTANTGELFF.

The chain joins TRBV30 to TRBJ2-7, with D perhaps matching TRBD1 (6 bases). Germline V CDR1 and CDR2: GTSNPN, SVGIG (reference sequence). The CDR3 is 16 residues long. The V end was cut by 0 bases, the J end by 0 bases, with 15 bases between. In nucleotides, the CDR3 is TGTGCCTGGAGTGTACGAGGGGGTGGCCTCTCCTACGAGCAGTACTTC. Encoded protein: CAWSVRGGGLSYEQYF.